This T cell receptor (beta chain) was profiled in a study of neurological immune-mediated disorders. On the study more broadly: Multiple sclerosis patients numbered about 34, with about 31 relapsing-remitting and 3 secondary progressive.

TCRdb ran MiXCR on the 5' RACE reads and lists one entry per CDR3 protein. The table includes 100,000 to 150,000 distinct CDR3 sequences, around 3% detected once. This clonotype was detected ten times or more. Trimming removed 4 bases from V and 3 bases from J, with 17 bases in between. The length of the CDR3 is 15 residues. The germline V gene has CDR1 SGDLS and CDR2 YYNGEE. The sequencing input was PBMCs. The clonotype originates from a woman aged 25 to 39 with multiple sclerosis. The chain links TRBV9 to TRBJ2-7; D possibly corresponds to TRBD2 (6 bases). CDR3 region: CASSPGGARDYEQYF. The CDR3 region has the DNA TGTGCCAGCAGCCCCGGCGGGGCTAGGGACTACGAGCAGTACTTC.